This T cell receptor (beta chain) stems from a study of blood T cells in healthy people across ages. Through a sample-barcoded 5' primer and a J-beta primer mix, a second PCR was run for roughly 6 to 11 cycles. TCRdb re-derived calls from the 5' RACE reads in MiXCR, one entry per CDR3 protein. The sample consists of some 1.7 million distinct CDR3 sequences, approximately 30% of them appearing once. Concerning this clonotype itself: Its antigen is not identified.

Whole-study results and caveats: Bulk PBMC profiling left naive and antigen-experienced comparisons inconclusive. TCR beta diversity per million T cells fell roughly linearly with age.

The sequenced sample consisted of blood. This TCR came from a woman aged 25 to 45 in good health.

The CDR3 reads CASSAGDGGREDTQYF. In nucleotides, the CDR3 is TGTGCCAGCAGCGCGGGGGACGGGGGGAGGGAGGATACGCAGTATTTT. The J gene is TRBJ2-3, the V gene TRBV9; 7 positions match TRBD2. Germline V CDR1 and CDR2: SGDLS, YYNGEE. Trimming cost V 3 bases and J 6 bases; bases outside gene matches: 13. The CDR3 consists of 16 residues.